Below are 15 T cell receptor beta chains sequenced from a single sample in a study of blood T cell repertoires in COVID-19. Profiling relied on immunoSEQ multiplex PCR, and the TCRdb table lists in-frame clones only, not all of them. The sample has over 200,000 clones; roughly nine tenths are singletons. The material sequenced was PBMCs or T cells enriched from blood (not recorded which). The receptors were sampled from a woman between 45 and 60 years old in a cohort exposed to, infected with or recovered from COVID-19 (not recorded which).

V and J are TRBV7-3 and TRBJ2-2; 7 bases are shared with TRBD2. CDR3 length equals 14 residues. Germline trimming cut 5 bases from V and 11 bases from J; bases unmatched to any gene: 11. The germline gives CDR1 SGHTA, CDR2 FQGTGA. CDR3 region: CASSTGTTPPELFF. CDR3 nucleotides: TGTGCCAGCAGCACCGGGACTACGCCCCCAGAGCTGTTTTTT.

This chain connects TRBV5-1 to TRBJ2-7; 9 bases map to TRBD1. Trimming removed 4 bases from V and 3 bases from J; junction bases left unmatched: 8. The CDR3 runs to 15 residues. From germline, CDR1 is SGHRS and CDR2 YFSETQ. The CDR3 reads CASSPGQGMIYEQYF. The CDR3 DNA reads as TGCGCCAGCAGCCCGGGACAGGGTATGATCTACGAGCAGTACTTC.

The gene calls are TRBV28 and TRBJ2-5; TRBD1 matches 8 bases. V was pared by 7 bases and J by 0 bases, with 10 bases of the junction left unmatched. Germline V lookup: CDR1 MDHEN, CDR2 SYDVKM. The CDR3 spans 16 residues. The CDR3 DNA reads TGTGCCAGCAAATCGGGGGCAGGGGGCTACCAAGAGACCCAGTACTTC. Amino acids: CASKSGAGGYQETQYF.

CDR3 sequence: CAWRDRRTFNYGYTF. The CDR3 nucleotides are TGTGCCTGGAGGGACAGGAGGACCTTTAACTATGGCTACACCTTC. The rearrangement joins TRBV30 to TRBJ1-2; TRBD1 aligns across 7 bases. Germline V CDR1 and CDR2: GTSNPN, SVGIG (reference sequence). The CDR3 loop spans 15 amino acids. J was trimmed by 1 base and V by 3 bases; bases with no gene match: 8.

This clone was seen more than once but under ten times. The gene calls are TRBV6-6 and TRBJ1-5, with 8 bases that match TRBD1. Looked up from germline, CDR1 is MNHNY and CDR2 is SVGAGI (reference sequence). CDR3 length: 17 amino acids. Losses at the gene ends were 6 bases for V and 1 base for J; bases not matched to a gene: 11. CDR3 in amino acids: CASSRQGQGSSNQPQHF. DNA for the CDR3: TGTGCCAGCAGCCGACAGGGGCAGGGGTCGAGCAATCAGCCCCAGCATTTT.

The V call is TRBV24-1, the J call TRBJ2-1; the match to TRBD1 covers 7 bases. With 3 bases clipped from V and 8 bases from J, the junction kept 15 bases outside the gene matches. Germline V gene lookup returns CDR1 KGHDR and CDR2 SFDVKD. The CDR3 extends over 17 amino acids. The CDR3 DNA reads as TGTGCCACCAGTGATCCGGGACAGACCCCTCAGGGCGATGAGCAGTTCTTC. It translates to CATSDPGQTPQGDEQFF.

Worth noting for this clone: One junction end does not reproduce the germline sequence, and a read error may be involved. This chain links TRBV2 with TRBJ1-2; the D is unclear. CDR3 size: 13 residues. Germline V lookup: CDR1 SNHLY, CDR2 FYNNEI. Here the CDR3 DNA reads TGTGCCAGCAGAGAAGAGAGACGGGATGGCTACACCTTC. Translated: CASREERRDGYTF.

About this clone itself: Other nucleotide sequences from this sample produce the same CDR3. The chain has TRBV27 and TRBJ1-5; no clear D. The V end was cut by 3 bases, the J end by 0 bases, with 3 bases between. Germline V gene data show CDR1 as MNHEY and CDR2 as SMNVEV (reference sequence). The CDR3 has 13 residues. CDR3 region: CASSFNSNQPQHF. Here the CDR3 DNA reads TGTGCCAGCAGTTTCAATAGCAATCAGCCCCAGCATTTT.

This sequence joins TRBV28 and TRBJ1-1, with TRBD1 as a possible D gene (6 bases). Germline lookup yields CDR1 MDHEN and CDR2 SYDVKM. The CDR3 loop spans 18 amino acids. V was clipped by 5 bases and J by 0 bases, with 22 bases between them. CDR3 sequence: CASSITGIRAGLNTEAFF. Written as DNA, the CDR3 is TGTGCCAGCAGTATAACAGGGATAAGGGCAGGGCTGAACACTGAAGCTTTCTTT.

The V call is TRBV10-3, the J call TRBJ2-5; D call uncertain. The CDR3 sequence is 15 residues long. The germline V gene encodes CDR1 ENHRY and CDR2 SYGVKD. Deletions cut 0 bases from V and 5 bases from J, with 13 bases between. The CDR3 loop reads CAISESNPSRETQYF. The CDR3 bases are TGTGCCATCAGTGAGTCGAACCCCTCCCGGGAGACCCAGTACTTC.

Concerning this clone itself: Other DNA sequences from this sample encode an identical CDR3 as well. The chain employs TRBV4-3 and TRBJ2-3; the D is unclear. The V gene lost 0 bases and the J gene lost 1 base, with 5 bases spanning the gap. Germline V CDR1 and CDR2: LGHNA, YSLEER. The CDR3 length is 14 residues. The CDR3 DNA sequence: TGCGCCAGCAGCCAAGATCGGGGCACAGATACGCAGTATTTT. Translating gives CASSQDRGTDTQYF.

The rearrangement joins TRBV24-1 to TRBJ2-5; TRBD2 matches 13 bases. Germline-derived CDR1 and CDR2 are KGHDR and SFDVKD. Losses at the gene ends were 2 bases for V and 1 base for J; bases not matched to a gene: 6. This CDR3 has 18 residues. As DNA, the CDR3 is TGTGCCACCAGTGATTCCTCGACTAGCGGGGGGTTCCAAGAGACCCAGTACTTC. Translation gives CATSDSSTSGGFQETQYF.

The chain employs TRBV4-3 and TRBJ2-7; TRBD1 matches at 10 bases. The ends lost 4 bases at V and 6 bases at J; junction bases unmatched: 12. The CDR3 length is 16 residues. Per the germline V gene, CDR1 is LGHNA and CDR2 is YSLEER. The CDR3 reads CASSPGIGTGVVEQYF. CDR3 coding DNA: TGCGCCAGCAGCCCTGGTATCGGGACAGGGGTAGTCGAGCAGTACTTC.

The rearrangement uses TRBV3-1 (or the pseudogene TRBV3-2) and TRBJ2-7, with 12 bases that match TRBD1. J was trimmed by 5 bases and V by 0 bases; bases with no gene match: 5. This CDR3 region has 16 residues. Germline V gene lookup returns CDR1 LGHDT and CDR2 YNNKEL (reference sequence). The CDR3 loop is CASSQEWGQGADEQYF. The CDR3 DNA reads as TGTGCCAGCAGCCAAGAGTGGGGACAGGGGGCCGACGAGCAGTACTTC.

This chain uses TRBV30 with TRBJ2-7, with D possibly being TRBD2 (5 bases). The CDR3 consists of 15 residues. Trimming shortened V by 1 base and J by 4 bases, and 17 bases separated the two germline ends. CDR1 GTSNPN and CDR2 SVGIG come from the germline V gene (reference sequence). Here the CDR3 DNA reads TGTGCCTGGAGTGGGGATTTCGGGAAGCAATACGAGCAGTACTTC. As protein: CAWSGDFGKQYEQYF.